A single sample gave rise to the 19 T cell receptor beta chains below, sequenced in a study of OX40 agonist ivuxolimab in advanced cancers. TCRdb's copy holds only in-frame clones and misses some; the assay was immunoSEQ multiplex PCR. The sample consists of around 59,000 clones, 89% of them appearing once. The specimen comprised CD4+ or CD8+ T cells sorted from blood, sampled in a trial of the OX40 agonist ivuxolimab. The source of these receptors is an adult with an advanced solid tumor such as melanoma, head and neck, liver or kidney cancer.

V gene TRBV27 combines with J gene TRBJ1-5; tentative D call: TRBD1 (5 bases). CDR1 MNHEY and CDR2 SMNVEV come from the germline V gene (reference sequence). The CDR3 covers 13 residues. V gave up 6 bases and J gave up 4 bases, with 10 bases separating them. The CDR3 bases are TGTGCCAGCAGGACGGGACCAAATCAGCCCCAGCATTTT. Its protein product is CASRTGPNQPQHF.

This chain links TRBV5-1 with TRBJ2-3; 8 bases are shared with TRBD2. The germline V gene encodes CDR1 SGHRS and CDR2 YFSETQ. The CDR3 runs 15 residues. The junction had 7 bases not matched to a gene; V was cut back by 4 bases and J by 3 bases. Here the CDR3 DNA reads TGCGCCAGCAGCCCGGAGAAGCGGGGGACAGATACGCAGTATTTT. It translates to CASSPEKRGTDTQYF.

The chain combines TRBV7-9 with TRBJ2-1; tentatively, D is TRBD1 or TRBD2 (5 bases each). V was clipped by 8 bases and J by 0 bases, with 5 bases between them. The CDR3 extends over 12 amino acids. CDR1 is SEHNR and CDR2 is FQNEAQ in the germline V gene (reference sequence). The CDR3 loop is CASGGSYNEQFF. The CDR3 bases are TGTGCCAGCGGGGGCTCCTACAATGAGCAGTTCTTC.

The chain uses TRBV9 and TRBJ2-1; 9 nucleotides line up with TRBD2. V gave up 5 bases and J gave up 8 bases; unmatched junction bases: 11. Germline CDR1 SGDLS, CDR2 YYNGEE. The CDR3 length is 15 residues. Written as DNA, the CDR3 is TGTGCCAGCAGGGCAGGAGGCGGGAGGGCCGATGAGCAGTTCTTC. Protein product: CASRAGGGRADEQFF.

The V call is TRBV7-9, the J call TRBJ2-3; the D gene could be TRBD1 or TRBD2 (5 bases each). V was trimmed by 7 bases and J by 2 bases, leaving 22 bases between them. The CDR3 has 17 amino acids. Germline CDR1 reads SEHNR; CDR2 reads FQNEAQ (reference sequence). CDR3 sequence reads: CASIPIRDGDLTDTQYF. As DNA, the CDR3 is TGTGCCAGCATCCCGATACGAGATGGGGACCTCACAGATACGCAGTATTTT. The full variable domain, rest sourced from reference TRBV7-9 and TRBJ2-3, is DTGVSQNPRHKITKRGQNVTFRCDPISEHNRLYWYRQTLGQGPEFLTYFQNEAQLEKSRLLSDRFSAERPKGSFSTLEIQRTEQGDSAMYLCASIPIRDGDLTDTQYFGPGTRLTVL.

The chain has TRBV18 and TRBJ1-2; TRBD1 matches at 8 bases. V dropped 3 bases and J dropped 8; count of bases not matched to a gene: 2. Germline V gene data show CDR1 as KGHSH and CDR2 as LQKENI. This CDR3 contains 12 residues. The CDR3 DNA sequence: TGTGCCAGCTCACCGACAGGGGAGGGCTACACCTTC. It encodes CASSPTGEGYTF.

On this clone: Within the sample, other DNA sequences also encode this same CDR3. The chain couples TRBV5-1 to TRBJ2-1, with TRBD2 matching 8 bases. CDR3 length equals 14 residues. Germline CDR1 is SGHRS and CDR2 is YFSETQ. V was clipped by 5 bases and J by 5 bases; unmatched bases: 6. The CDR3 protein is CASRPGLADNEQFF. The CDR3 region has the DNA TGCGCCAGCAGGCCCGGACTAGCCGACAATGAGCAGTTCTTC.

This clone was detected a few times. The chain recombines TRBV30 with TRBJ1-1; the D is unclear. Trimming cost V 4 bases and J 4 bases, with 10 bases left between them. CDR1 and CDR2 (germline): GTSNPN, SVGIG (reference sequence). The CDR3 runs 12 residues. The CDR3 nucleotides are TGTGCCTGGACGCGGTGGGGCACTGAAGCTTTCTTT. Translating it yields CAWTRWGTEAFF.

The chain links TRBV4-1 to TRBJ1-1, with TRBD1 as a possible D gene (5 bases). Germline values: CDR1 MGHRA, CDR2 YSYEKL. Trimming cost V 0 bases and J 8 bases, with 10 bases left between them. The CDR3 has 13 amino acids. Here the CDR3 reads CASSQEGRGEAFF. The CDR3 DNA sequence: TGCGCCAGCAGCCAAGAGGGAAGGGGCGAAGCTTTCTTT.

Written as DNA, the CDR3 is TGTGCCAGCAGCTTGGGAAGTTACAATGAGCAGTTCTTC. Its translation: CASSLGSYNEQFF. The gene calls are TRBV7-6 and TRBJ2-1; D not certain. V was clipped by 3 bases and J by 4 bases, with 7 bases between them. Germline values: CDR1 SGHVS, CDR2 FNYEAQ. This CDR3 comprises 13 residues.

CDR3 in DNA: TGCAGCGTTGAGGGGCTAGCGGGCGCTTTCTACGAGCAGTACTTC. Its translation: CSVEGLAGAFYEQYF. This chain joins TRBV29-1 and TRBJ2-7; 8 nucleotides match TRBD2. V lost 3 bases to trimming and J lost 3 bases; unmatched junction nucleotides: 10. The CDR3 is 15 amino acids. Germline CDR1 SQVTM, CDR2 ANQGSEA.

This clone was recorded once. V gene TRBV19 combines with J gene TRBJ1-5, with 7 bases matching TRBD1. Per the germline V gene, CDR1 is LNHDA and CDR2 is SQIVND (reference sequence). The CDR3 loop spans 17 amino acids. The V segment lost 4 bases and the J segment 0 bases; nucleotides outside the gene matches: 9. In DNA, the CDR3 is TGTGCCAGTAGTACGCGGACAGGTCTATATAGCAATCAGCCCCAGCATTTT. Amino acid sequence: CASSTRTGLYSNQPQHF.

V gene TRBV7-2 combines with J gene TRBJ1-2; 7 bases are a match to TRBD1. The CDR3 consists of 17 residues. Germline loops: CDR1 SGHTA, CDR2 FQGNSA. With V trimmed by 5 bases and J by 2 bases, 14 bases remained unmatched. The CDR3 reads CASSQGPHRGLNYGYTF. The CDR3 nucleotides are TGTGCCAGCAGCCAAGGCCCCCACAGGGGCCTAAACTATGGCTACACCTTC.

J is TRBJ1-2 and V is TRBV6-5; D is possibly TRBD1 (6 bases). Trimming removed 8 bases at V and 4 bases at J, with 17 bases between. This CDR3 is built from 14 residues. Looked up from germline, CDR1 is MNHEY and CDR2 is SVGAGI. CDR3 coding DNA: TGTGCCAGCGGGTCGTTAACAGGGTTCTATGGCTACACCTTC. As protein: CASGSLTGFYGYTF.

This clone was seen once. Other DNA variants within this sample encode the same CDR3. This sequence joins TRBV27 and TRBJ1-2; D uncertain. CDR1 MNHEY and CDR2 SMNVEV come from the germline V gene (reference sequence). V lost 3 bases and J 0 bases, leaving 5 bases between the germline ends. This CDR3 region has 13 residues. CDR3 sequence reads: CASSFGANYGYTF. CDR3 in DNA: TGTGCCAGCAGTTTTGGAGCTAACTATGGCTACACCTTC.

The chain employs TRBV9 and TRBJ1-2; 7 nucleotides align to TRBD1. The CDR3 covers 14 residues. Germline CDR1 and CDR2: SGDLS and YYNGEE. V dropped 0 bases and J dropped 6; count of bases not matched to a gene: 5. The DNA of the CDR3 is TGTGCCAGCAGCGTAGGACAGGGTTGGGATGGCTACACCTTC. Residues: CASSVGQGWDGYTF.

This chain uses TRBV5-4 with TRBJ2-1, with TRBD2 matching over 12 bases. This CDR3 region has 15 residues. Germline V lookup: CDR1 SGHNT, CDR2 YYREEE (reference sequence). The V segment lost 4 bases and the J segment 9 bases; nucleotides outside the gene matches: 8. The CDR3 is CASSPWTSGTIEQFF. CDR3 DNA sequence: TGTGCCAGCAGCCCTTGGACTAGCGGGACCATTGAGCAGTTCTTC. The variable domain in full, completed from reference TRBV5-4 and TRBJ2-1, reads ETGVTQSPTHLIKTRGQQVTLRCSSQSGHNTVSWYQQALGQGPQFIFQYYREEENGRGNFPPRFSGLQFPNYSSELNVNALELDDSALYLCASSPWTSGTIEQFFGPGTRLTVL.

J is TRBJ2-7 and V is TRBV19, with D maybe TRBD2 (5 bases). Deletions cut 3 bases from V and 2 bases from J, with 11 bases between. The germline V gene has CDR1 LNHDA and CDR2 SQIVND (reference sequence). The CDR3 length is 14 residues. The CDR3 DNA reads as TGTGCCAGTAGTATCGGCGGGCGCACCTACGAGCAGTACTTC. Protein product: CASSIGGRTYEQYF.

The chain joins TRBV11-2 to TRBJ2-3; 9 nucleotides align to TRBD2. Trimming removed 5 bases from V and 3 bases from J; junction bases left unmatched: 6. This CDR3 region has 15 residues. Germline V gene data show CDR1 as SGHAT and CDR2 as FQNNGV. CDR3 DNA sequence: TGTGCCAGCAGCCTAACTAGCGGGCAGACAGATACGCAGTATTTT. Translated, it gives CASSLTSGQTDTQYF.